This T cell receptor (beta chain) is drawn from a study of PD-1 blockade in classical Hodgkin lymphoma. V lost 0 bases and J lost 1, with 12 bases in between. The germline CDR1 and CDR2 sequences are KGHSH and LQKENI. This CDR3 is 16 amino acids long. The sample's time point: cycle 4 day 1 (C4D1), after less than 7 weeks of nivolumab. All trial patients relapsed after autologous stem cell transplantation. Sequencing was performed with immunoSEQ multiplex PCR; in TCRdb, only in-frame clones are kept and a portion is missing. The sample holds 64,000 or so clones, about 89% seen once. Sequenced material: peripheral blood mononuclear cells (PBMCs), taken before the fourth cycle of nivolumab. The TCR was taken from a human donor with classical Hodgkin lymphoma. The chain employs TRBV18 and TRBJ2-5; no firm D call. The CDR3: CASSPPRANSQETQYF. For the CDR3, the DNA is TGTGCCAGCTCACCACCGCGAGCCAATTCCCAAGAGACCCAGTACTTC.